Each of the 30 T cell receptor beta chains below was sequenced from the same sample in a study of shared clonotypes between healthy human individuals (dated by TCRdb to about 2020). Receptor amplification or capture employed the immunoSEQ multiplex PCR assay. Imported from immuneACCESS, the table was reduced by TCRdb to in-frame sequences with V and J called. These copies leave out some clones; in studies compared against another copy, an unresolved V gene accounts for under half, and the cause of the remainder is not known. The sample table lists more than 400,000 clones, 90% to 97% of them with a count of one. The ten largest make up approximately 0.067% of the sample. The specimen sequenced was naive CD4+ T cells sorted from blood. This specimen's cell subset or site label, per the study, means: CD45RA+ positively selected. The receptors originated from a woman in her twenties or thirties in good health.

This clone was recorded only once. V and J are TRBV19 and TRBJ1-1; maybe TRBD1 (5 bases). In germline, CDR1 is LNHDA, CDR2 SQIVND (reference sequence). Trimming stripped 5 bases from V and 1 base from J, with 14 bases between. The length of the CDR3 is 15 residues. Here the CDR3 reads CASSVTGVWNTEAFF. The CDR3 bases are TGTGCCAGTAGTGTGACGGGGGTGTGGAACACTGAAGCTTTCTTT.

This chain links TRBV18 with TRBJ2-7; possible D gene TRBD2, 5 bases. In germline, CDR1 is KGHSH, CDR2 LQKENI. The CDR3 extends over 16 amino acids. Trimming stripped 3 bases from V and 5 bases from J, with 20 bases between. CDR3 sequence: CASSPYDRGGTHEQYF. CDR3 bases: TGTGCCAGCTCACCTTACGATCGTGGAGGTACCCACGAGCAGTACTTC.

This rearrangement joins TRBV2 to TRBJ2-5; a possible D gene is TRBD1 (6 bases). CDR3 length equals 15 residues. Germline CDR1 is SNHLY and CDR2 is FYNNEI. V was clipped by 3 bases and J by 5 bases, with 16 bases between them. The CDR3 sequence is CASSDIQGSTETQYF. DNA of the CDR3: TGTGCCAGCAGTGATATACAGGGTAGTACGGAGACCCAGTACTTC.

For this clone: This specimen includes other DNA sequences encoding the same CDR3. The rearrangement uses TRBV7-8 and TRBJ1-5; no reliable D call. CDR3 size: 12 residues. Germline lookup yields CDR1 SGHVS and CDR2 FQNEAQ. V was clipped by 1 base and J by 7 bases, with 5 bases between them. CDR3 loop: CASSLGGQPQHF. The CDR3 coding sequence is TGTGCCAGCAGCTTAGGCGGCCAGCCCCAGCATTTT.

The V call is TRBV30, the J call TRBJ1-6; possible D gene TRBD1, 5 bases. The germline V gene has CDR1 GTSNPN and CDR2 SVGIG (reference sequence). This CDR3 contains 13 residues. Trimming shortened V by 5 bases and J by 6 bases, and 11 bases separated the two germline ends. Here the CDR3 DNA reads TGTGCCTGGCAGACAGAATTTAATTCACCCCTCCACTTT. This translates into CAWQTEFNSPLHF.

J is TRBJ2-2 and V is TRBV28; D is unclear. Trimming shortened V by 6 bases and J by 2 bases, and 4 bases separated the two germline ends. The CDR3 consists of 12 residues. Germline-derived CDR1 and CDR2 are MDHEN and SYDVKM. DNA of the CDR3: TGTGCCAGCAGCATAAACACCGGGGAGCTGTTTTTT. It codes for CASSINTGELFF.

This chain links TRBV5-1 with TRBJ1-2; no clear D. Germline CDR1 SGHRS, CDR2 YFSETQ. CDR3 length: 14 amino acids. V was shortened by 2 bases and J by 0 bases, with 8 bases between the two germline ends. For the CDR3, the DNA is TGCGCCAGCAGCTTTGAAAGCACTAACTATGGCTACACCTTC. Residues: CASSFESTNYGYTF.

The chain couples TRBV6-1 to TRBJ1-1; 8 bases agree with TRBD1. V lost 5 bases, J lost 6 bases, and 5 bases stayed unmatched. Germline-derived CDR1 and CDR2 are MNHNS and SASEGT. The CDR3 consists of 13 residues. CDR3 protein: CASSMTGAAEAFF. CDR3 nucleotide sequence: TGTGCCAGCAGTATGACAGGGGCCGCTGAAGCTTTCTTT.

The chain combines TRBV5-6 with TRBJ1-2; D is ambiguous. The CDR3 is 13 amino acids. Germline loops: CDR1 SGHDT, CDR2 YYEEEE. V was pared by 5 bases and J by 6 bases, with 14 bases between. The CDR3 DNA reads as TGTGCCAGCAGGTCTACCGCCGGGGATGGCTACACCTTC. Translating gives CASRSTAGDGYTF.

The chain combines TRBV5-1 with TRBJ2-2, with D perhaps matching TRBD1 (6 bases). Germline assignment: CDR1 SGHRS and CDR2 YFSETQ. The V gene lost 0 bases and the J gene lost 4 bases, with 16 bases spanning the gap. The CDR3 loop spans 17 amino acids. In DNA form, the CDR3 reads TGCGCCAGCAGCTTGGCGCTGGACAGACAACTCACCGGGGAGCTGTTTTTT. Protein product: CASSLALDRQLTGELFF.

The chain couples TRBV18 to TRBJ2-7; 9 bases are shared with TRBD1. This CDR3 contains 18 residues. Germline assignment: CDR1 KGHSH and CDR2 LQKENI. V was pared by 3 bases and J by 4 bases, with 16 bases of the junction left unmatched. For the CDR3, the DNA is TGTGCCAGCTCACCCCTGGTTAGAGCCGGGACAGGGCATTACGAGCAGTACTTC. Residues: CASSPLVRAGTGHYEQYF.

V and J are TRBV27 and TRBJ2-7; 9 bases align to TRBD1. The CDR3 loop spans 14 amino acids. Losses at the gene ends were 4 bases for V and 4 bases for J; bases not matched to a gene: 5. The germline gives CDR1 MNHEY, CDR2 SMNVEV (reference sequence). CDR3 sequence reads: CASSWGQGRYEQYF. As DNA, the CDR3 is TGTGCCAGCAGTTGGGGACAGGGTAGATACGAGCAGTACTTC.

The chain employs TRBV18 and TRBJ1-1; D not certain. The germline gives CDR1 KGHSH, CDR2 LQKENI. This CDR3 is 14 amino acids long. The V end was cut by 4 bases, the J end by 3 bases, with 12 bases between. CDR3 sequence: CASSRLLRDTEAFF. The DNA for the CDR3 is TGTGCCAGCTCACGCCTTCTAAGGGACACTGAAGCTTTCTTT.

This chain joins TRBV11-2 and TRBJ2-7, with 11 bases aligning to TRBD2. CDR3 length equals 13 residues. J was trimmed by 6 bases and V by 4 bases; bases with no gene match: 2. Germline CDR1 reads SGHAT; CDR2 reads FQNNGV. CDR3 DNA sequence: TGTGCCAGCAGCTCTAGCGGGAGGTTCGAGCAGTACTTC. This translates into CASSSSGRFEQYF. The variable domain in full, completed from reference TRBV11-2 and TRBJ2-7, reads EAGVAQSPRYKIIEKRQSVAFWCNPISGHATLYWYQQILGQGPKLLIQFQNNGVVDDSQLPKDRFSAERLKGVDSTLKIQPAKLEDSAVYLCASSSSGRFEQYFGPGTRLTVT.

This clone was detected a few times. The chain is built from TRBV27 and TRBJ1-2; 10 nucleotides match TRBD1. Unmatched junction bases numbered 10, after V lost 5 bases and J lost 4 bases. This CDR3 spans 16 amino acids. Per the germline V gene, CDR1 is MNHEY and CDR2 is SMNVEV (reference sequence). The CDR3 coding sequence is TGTGCCAGCAGTAAACTCGGGACAGGGGCACGCTATGGCTACACCTTC. Its protein product is CASSKLGTGARYGYTF.

This chain links TRBV30 with TRBJ1-6; TRBD1 matches at 11 bases. This CDR3 spans 12 amino acids. V gave up 8 bases and J gave up 8 bases; unmatched junction bases: 2. Looked up from germline, CDR1 is GTSNPN and CDR2 is SVGIG (reference sequence). CDR3: CAGDRGDSPLHF. CDR3 nucleotides: TGTGCCGGGGACAGGGGGGATTCACCCCTCCACTTT.

CDR3 DNA sequence: TGTGCCAGCAGCCAAGAGTCGGAGCGTTTTCCCTACACCGGGGAGCTGTTTTTT. It translates to CASSQESERFPYTGELFF. The chain recombines TRBV14 with TRBJ2-2; unclear D gene. This CDR3 spans 18 amino acids. Germline V gives CDR1 SGHDN, CDR2 FVKESK. V was clipped by 0 bases and J by 3 bases, with 17 bases between them.

The V gene is TRBV6-1, the J gene TRBJ1-1, with 8 bases matching TRBD1. The CDR3 runs to 16 residues. Per the germline V gene, CDR1 is MNHNS and CDR2 is SASEGT. V shed 2 bases and J 1 base; nucleotides not matched to a gene: 6. This CDR3 reads CASSEWTGMGNTEAFF. CDR3 coding DNA: TGTGCCAGCAGTGAATGGACAGGGATGGGGAACACTGAAGCTTTCTTT.

CDR3 in DNA: TGTGCCAGCAGTCCTTCTCGCCAGCGGGGGGCCGGGGAGCTGTTTTTT. Translated: CASSPSRQRGAGELFF. The chain uses TRBV28 and TRBJ2-2; 9 nucleotides align to TRBD2. The CDR3 loop spans 16 amino acids. Trimming at V came to 5 bases and at J to 6 bases, leaving 10 bases not matched to a gene. CDR1 and CDR2 from the germline V gene are MDHEN and SYDVKM.

The chain recombines TRBV18 with TRBJ2-7; D may correspond to TRBD1 or TRBD2 (5 bases each). The CDR3 runs 16 residues. The germline V and J ends were trimmed by 2 bases and 0 bases, with 14 bases remaining between them. The germline V gene encodes CDR1 KGHSH and CDR2 LQKENI. CDR3 protein: CASSPGEGTHSYEQYF. The CDR3 DNA follows: TGTGCCAGCTCACCAGGAGAGGGGACCCACTCCTACGAGCAGTACTTC.

This clone appeared once. The chain has TRBV18 and TRBJ2-7; 8 bases map to TRBD2. The V gene end was trimmed by 1 base and the J gene end by 2 bases; junction bases not matched to a gene: 13. This CDR3 contains 18 residues. The germline gives CDR1 KGHSH, CDR2 LQKENI. This CDR3 reads CASSPRPGGRSNPYEQYF. DNA for the CDR3: TGTGCCAGCTCACCACGGCCGGGGGGGAGGTCGAACCCCTACGAGCAGTACTTC.

Concerning this clone itself: At the DNA level, this CDR3 is encoded by other sequences in the same sample as well. V gene TRBV28 combines with J gene TRBJ2-7; D ambiguous. The germline gives CDR1 MDHEN, CDR2 SYDVKM. The CDR3 consists of 12 residues. Deletions cut 6 bases from V and 4 bases from J, with 10 bases between. For the CDR3, the DNA is TGTGCCAGCAGCTCCCCCCCATACGAGCAGTACTTC. Its protein is CASSSPPYEQYF.

The V gene is TRBV6-5, the J gene TRBJ2-7; 7 bases map to TRBD1. The J segment lost 6 bases and the V segment lost 5 bases, leaving 13 bases of the junction unmatched. The CDR3 consists of 15 residues. CDR1 is MNHEY and CDR2 is SVGAGI in the germline V gene. CDR3 protein: CASSPNRGWRFEQYF. The CDR3 bases are TGTGCCAGCAGTCCCAACAGGGGATGGCGGTTCGAGCAGTACTTC.

J is TRBJ1-1 and V is TRBV2; D unclear. Germline-derived CDR1 and CDR2 are SNHLY and FYNNEI. The CDR3 has 13 residues. The V end lost 2 bases, the J end lost 3 bases, and 7 bases lay between the germline ends. CDR3 sequence reads: CASSESSYTEAFF. The CDR3 DNA sequence: TGTGCCAGCAGTGAATCCAGCTACACTGAAGCTTTCTTT.

The rearrangement joins TRBV11-2 to TRBJ2-5; 13 nucleotides agree with TRBD2. The CDR3 runs to 18 residues. With V trimmed by 4 bases and J by 5 bases, 13 bases remained unmatched. Germline CDR1 reads SGHAT; CDR2 reads FQNNGV. CDR3 sequence (DNA): TGTGCCAGCAGCTCATGGCACGGACTAGCGGGAGAGTATGAGACCCAGTACTTC. It translates to CASSSWHGLAGEYETQYF.

This chain connects TRBV5-1 to TRBJ2-5; 9 bases are shared with TRBD2. The end of the DNA is better explained by TRBJ2-7, so the J call may be wrong. Germline lookup yields CDR1 SGHRS and CDR2 YFSETQ. The CDR3 is 18 residues long. The CDR3 DNA follows: TGCGCCAGCAGCTTGGAACTGGGGACTAGCCTGGGCTTCAACGAGCAGTACTTC. Its protein product is CASSLELGTSLGFNEQYF.

The J gene is TRBJ2-7, the V gene TRBV5-4, with D unclear. V lost 1 base, J lost 2 bases, and 10 bases lay in between. The germline V gene has CDR1 SGHNT and CDR2 YYREEE (reference sequence). The CDR3 totals 14 residues. The CDR3 is CASSLTATTYEQYF. The DNA for the CDR3 is TGTGCCAGCAGCTTGACAGCGACGACCTACGAGCAGTACTTC.

This clone came up once. The V and J genes are TRBV7-9 and TRBJ2-1, with D perhaps assigned TRBD1 or TRBD2 (5 bases each). Trimming took off 5 bases at V and 3 bases at J, with 14 bases between the two ends. The CDR3 runs to 15 residues. Germline values: CDR1 SEHNR, CDR2 FQNEAQ (reference sequence). In DNA form, the CDR3 reads TGTGCCAGCAGCCTAGGGACGGCTAACTACAATGAGCAGTTCTTC. It encodes CASSLGTANYNEQFF.

The chain uses TRBV5-4 and TRBJ1-1; a weak D match, TRBD1 (6 bases). The V and J ends lost 3 bases and 0 bases respectively, with 12 bases between them. In germline, CDR1 is SGHNT, CDR2 YYREEE (reference sequence). The CDR3 loop spans 15 amino acids. Here the CDR3 DNA reads TGTGCCAGCAGCTCGCGTGACAGGCTGAACACTGAAGCTTTCTTT. Encoded protein: CASSSRDRLNTEAFF.

The chain employs TRBV5-1 and TRBJ2-7; D unclear. The CDR3 spans 14 residues. Germline V gene data show CDR1 as SGHRS and CDR2 as YFSETQ. V lost 0 bases and J 5 bases, leaving 12 bases between the germline ends. The CDR3 sequence: CASSLVVEIHEQYF. DNA for the CDR3: TGCGCCAGCAGCTTGGTGGTGGAAATCCACGAGCAGTACTTC.